The 9 T cell receptor beta chains below come from one sample, sequenced in a study of spatial heterogeneity in lung cancer. TCRdb used MiXCR to reprocess the 5' RACE reads, holding one entry per CDR3 protein. This table holds some 25,000 distinct CDR3 sequences, about 13% found once. Regarding time point: sample taken at primary tumor resection. Whole RNA from tumor, nontumor lung or frozen PBMC was sequenced unsorted. The starting material was PBMCs, obtained at surgery. These receptors originate from a female donor with early-stage non-small cell lung cancer.

This clonotype was recorded at least ten times. The chain joins TRBV13 to TRBJ2-7; 8 bases agree with TRBD1. Germline V gene data show CDR1 as PRHDT and CDR2 as FYEKMQ (reference sequence). The CDR3 has 14 amino acids. Unmatched junction bases numbered 5, after V lost 5 bases and J lost 2 bases. This CDR3 reads CASSARQGTYEQYF. As DNA, the CDR3 is TGTGCCAGCAGCGCTCGACAGGGGACCTACGAGCAGTACTTC.

This clonotype occurred many times. In DNA form, the CDR3 reads TGTGCCAGCAGTGTCGAGCCGGCGGCGACACGGAATTCACCCCTCCACTTT. Amino acids: CASSVEPAATRNSPLHF. The gene calls are TRBV2 and TRBJ1-6, with D unresolved. From germline, CDR1 is SNHLY and CDR2 FYNNEI. Deletions cut 4 bases from V and 7 bases from J, with 20 bases between. This CDR3 has 17 amino acids. The variable domain in full, with the rest retrieved from reference TRBV2 and TRBJ1-6, is EPEVTQTPSHQVTQMGQEVILRCVPISNHLYFYWYRQILGQKVEFLVSFYNNEISEKSEIFDDQFSVERPDGSNFTLKIRSTKLEDSAMYFCASSVEPAATRNSPLHFGNGTRLTVT.

This clonotype has a count of ten or more. This chain uses TRBV12-3 or TRBV12-4 with TRBJ2-3, with D tentatively TRBD1 (5 bases). The CDR3 covers 16 residues. V was pared by 3 bases and J by 3 bases, with 16 bases between. DNA for the CDR3: TGTGCCAGCAGTTTGGGTTTTGAACAGGCGACAGATACGCAGTATTTT. Its translation is CASSLGFEQATDTQYF.

This clonotype was counted many times. The V and J genes are TRBV24-1 and TRBJ2-3, with unresolved D. Trimming pared 4 bases from V and 3 bases from J, leaving 13 bases between. The CDR3 spans 15 residues. Germline CDR1 and CDR2: KGHDR and SFDVKD. The CDR3, as DNA: TGTGCCACCAGTGAAAGGCTCCTTGGGACAGATACGCAGTATTTT. Translation gives CATSERLLGTDTQYF.

The J gene is TRBJ2-7, the V gene TRBV20-1; TRBD1 aligns across 7 bases. This CDR3 is 12 amino acids long. Per germline, CDR1 DFQATT and CDR2 SNEGSKA (reference sequence). V dropped 3 bases and J dropped 3; count of bases not matched to a gene: 2. CDR3 coding DNA: TGCAGTGCTAGGCGACAGGGCTACGAGCAGTACGTC. It encodes CSARRQGYEQYV.

The chain links TRBV23-1 to TRBJ2-5, with D perhaps TRBD2 (6 bases). TRBV23-1 is an ORF; its function is uncertain. V was shortened by 7 bases and J by 2 bases, with 11 bases between the two germline ends. The CDR3 has 13 amino acids. This CDR3 reads CASIRDSQETQYF. For the CDR3, the DNA is TGCGCCAGCATTAGGGACTCACAAGAGACCCAGTACTTC.

This clonotype has more than one count but fewer than ten. The chain is built from TRBV7-2 and TRBJ2-2, with D hard to call. Trimming took off 6 bases at V and 3 bases at J, with 11 bases between the two ends. The CDR3 length is 14 residues. Germline V gene sequence: CDR1 SGHTA, CDR2 FQGNSA. DNA of the CDR3: TGTGCCAGCAGATACGGACCGCACACCGGGGAGCTGTTTTTT. Translation gives CASRYGPHTGELFF.

This clonotype was seen ten or more times. The chain uses TRBV20-1 and TRBJ2-7, with D unclear. Trimming pared 1 base from V and 2 bases from J, leaving 12 bases between. The CDR3 covers 14 residues. Germline V gene sequence: CDR1 DFQATT, CDR2 SNEGSKA (reference sequence). The CDR3 bases are TGCAGTGCTAGAGTCGCCGGCAAAACCTACGAGCAGTACGTC. As protein: CSARVAGKTYEQYV.

This clonotype was detected many times. V and J are TRBV7-3 and TRBJ2-5, with D possibly matching TRBD1 (5 bases). The germline V gene encodes CDR1 SGHTA and CDR2 FQGTGA. The CDR3 contains 11 residues. With 5 bases removed from V and 5 bases from J, the gap between germline ends came to 6 bases. The CDR3 region is CASSGHETQYF. The CDR3 DNA follows: TGTGCCAGCAGCGGACACGAGACCCAGTACTTC.